This T cell receptor beta chain was sequenced during a study of blood T cell repertoires in COVID-19. Study-wide context: The United States, Italy and Spain supplied acute and convalescent COVID-19 samples.

Trimming pared 7 bases from V and 4 bases from J, leaving 16 bases between. The CDR3 has 14 amino acids. Germline V CDR1 and CDR2: SNHLY, FYNNEI. Some clones are missing from TCRdb's copy, which holds only in-frame ones; the method was immunoSEQ multiplex PCR. The sample records about 460,000 clones, approximately 86% being singletons. Participants' reported clinical history set cohort assignment. Cohort 3 donors counted as recovered after two negative PCRs, clearance, or resolved symptoms. The sequence was collected from a woman between 55 and 75 years old who had recovered from COVID-19. The genes are TRBV2 and TRBJ1-2; TRBD1 might be the D (5 bases). The sample consisted of PBMCs or T cells enriched from blood (not recorded which). The CDR3 reads CASTRQILTYGYTF. The CDR3 nucleotides read TGTGCCAGCACCCGACAGATCTTGACCTATGGCTACACCTTC.